This entry lists 32 T cell receptor beta chains sequenced from one sample in a study of cytomegalovirus exposure and HLA in healthy donors. The study ran its PCR with 60 Vbeta and 13 Jbeta primers. Assay: immunoSEQ multiplex PCR; the TCRdb copy retains only in-frame clones and omits some. The sample lists around 200,000 clones; just over 75% were seen once. Sequenced input: PBMCs. These receptor sequences come from a man younger than 45 in good health and CMV-seronegative.

The chain employs TRBV29-1 and TRBJ2-7; D unclear. This CDR3 is built from 10 residues. The V gene's germline CDR1 is SQVTM and CDR2 ANQGSEA. The germline V and J ends were trimmed by 6 bases and 3 bases, with 6 bases remaining between them. The CDR3 DNA reads as TGCAGCGTCCAAAACTACGAGCAGTACTTC. This sequence encodes CSVQNYEQYF.

This chain joins TRBV7-2 and TRBJ1-4; unclear D gene. Trimming removed 5 bases from V and 10 bases from J, with 14 bases in between. This CDR3 region has 13 residues. Germline V gives CDR1 SGHTA, CDR2 FQGNSA. The CDR3: CASSPLTGGKLFF. The DNA for the CDR3 is TGTGCCAGCAGCCCTCTCACTGGCGGAAAACTGTTTTTT.

V gene TRBV6-1 combines with J gene TRBJ2-7; D not certain. The CDR3 is 11 residues long. CDR1 and CDR2 (germline): MNHNS, SASEGT. V was cut by 5 bases and J by 3 bases, with 5 bases left in between. The CDR3 region is CASSPLYEQYF. The DNA for the CDR3 is TGTGCCAGCAGTCCCCTCTACGAGCAGTACTTC.

This clone was recorded only once. J is TRBJ2-1 and V is TRBV19; D not resolved. Germline CDR1 LNHDA, CDR2 SQIVND (reference sequence). The V and J ends lost 0 bases and 12 bases respectively, with 9 bases between them. CDR3 length equals 12 residues. DNA for the CDR3: TGTGCCAGTAGTATAGACGAGGAATCGCAGTTCTTC. This codes for CASSIDEESQFF.

This chain links TRBV11-2 with TRBJ2-2; tentative D call: TRBD1 (5 bases). Deletions cut 0 bases from V and 5 bases from J, with 13 bases between. Germline assignment: CDR1 SGHAT and CDR2 FQNNGV. The CDR3 contains 16 residues. The CDR3: CASSLDQGRWTGELFF. CDR3 nucleotides: TGTGCCAGCAGCTTAGACCAGGGCCGCTGGACCGGGGAGCTGTTTTTT.

This clone was counted only a few times. V is TRBV5-5 and J is TRBJ2-5, with 7 bases matching TRBD1. J lost 1 base, V lost 4 bases, and 7 bases had no gene match. The CDR3 is made up of 15 amino acids. CDR1 is SGHKS, CDR2 YYEKEE, per germline (reference sequence). The CDR3 spells CASSNRAGGQETQYF. The DNA for the CDR3 is TGTGCCAGCAGCAACCGTGCAGGGGGCCAAGAGACCCAGTACTTC.

This sequence joins TRBV11-1 and TRBJ2-2; possible D gene TRBD2, 6 bases. The CDR3 has 15 amino acids. V lost 5 bases and J 7 bases, leaving 17 bases between the germline ends. Per germline, CDR1 SGHAT and CDR2 FQDESV (reference sequence). Here the CDR3 reads CASSAGLVDVGELFF. The CDR3 nucleotides read TGTGCCAGCAGCGCGGGGCTAGTGGATGTCGGGGAGCTGTTTTTT.

This clone was counted a single time. This chain uses TRBV28 with TRBJ1-5; 11 bases are shared with TRBD1. CDR3 length equals 12 residues. From germline, CDR1 is MDHEN and CDR2 SYDVKM. V trimming: 11 bases; J trimming: 6 bases; junction bases outside the gene matches: 3. In DNA, the CDR3 is TGTGCCGGACAGGGGGCTGGTCAGCCCCAGCATTTT. It encodes CAGQGAGQPQHF.

The rearrangement uses TRBV5-6 and TRBJ2-7; 10 bases are shared with TRBD2. Per the germline V gene, CDR1 is SGHDT and CDR2 is YYEEEE. The V segment lost 5 bases and the J segment 6 bases; nucleotides outside the gene matches: 8. The CDR3 has 14 amino acids. CDR3 coding DNA: TGTGCCAGCAGATTGCTAGCGGGAGCCTTCGAGCAGTACTTC. It encodes CASRLLAGAFEQYF.

V gene TRBV28 combines with J gene TRBJ1-5; D ambiguous. The V gene's germline CDR1 is MDHEN and CDR2 SYDVKM. The CDR3 is 14 amino acids. V lost 6 bases to trimming and J lost 0 bases, with 9 bases between them. DNA for the CDR3: TGTGCCAGCAGCTTGGGAGATAGCAATCAGCCCCAGCATTTT. Translated: CASSLGDSNQPQHF.

To note about this clone: The same CDR3 can be traced to other DNA sequences in this sample. The rearrangement uses TRBV6-1 and TRBJ2-7; TRBD2 matches 8 bases. V shed 7 bases and J 0 bases; nucleotides not matched to a gene: 5. The germline V gene has CDR1 MNHNS and CDR2 SASEGT. This CDR3 has 14 residues. The CDR3 region is CASKGAGDSYEQYF. In nucleotides, the CDR3 is TGTGCCAGCAAGGGAGCGGGAGACTCCTACGAGCAGTACTTC.

The chain combines TRBV7-3 with TRBJ2-3, with D tentatively TRBD1 (5 bases). Germline CDR1 reads SGHTA; CDR2 reads FQGTGA. CDR3 length: 18 residues. Trimming took 4 bases from V and 6 from J, leaving 26 bases between them. The CDR3 nucleotides read TGTGCCAGCAGCTCATTCCGTCTCGACAGTGTTGGATGGGATACGCAGTATTTT. Its translation: CASSSFRLDSVGWDTQYF. The variable domain in full, completed from reference TRBV7-3 and TRBJ2-3, reads GAGVSQTPSNKVTEKGKYVELRCDPISGHTALYWYRQSLGQGPEFLIYFQGTGAADDSGLPNDRFFAVRPEGSVSTLKIQRTERGDSAVYLCASSSFRLDSVGWDTQYFGPGTRLTVL.

This chain uses TRBV28 with TRBJ2-3, with 10 nucleotides matching TRBD1. The CDR3 length is 16 residues. After removal of 6 bases from V and 3 bases from J, the junction contained 9 bases not matched to a gene. The germline gives CDR1 MDHEN, CDR2 SYDVKM. DNA of the CDR3: TGTGCCAGCAGGGCTACGGGACAGGGGTTTACAGATACGCAGTATTTT. Translation gives CASRATGQGFTDTQYF.

The rearrangement joins TRBV5-4 to TRBJ2-7; TRBD1 agrees at 9 bases. V lost 7 bases and J lost 0; bases outside the gene matches: 2. This CDR3 comprises 13 residues. From germline, CDR1 is SGHNT and CDR2 YYREEE (reference sequence). The CDR3, as DNA: TGTGCCAGCGGGGACAGGGCCTCCTACGAGCAGTACTTC. Translating gives CASGDRASYEQYF.

The chain is built from TRBV5-6 and TRBJ2-7; the match to TRBD2 covers 7 bases. The CDR3 length is 16 residues. V trimming: 1 base; J trimming: 3 bases; junction bases outside the gene matches: 10. The germline V gene has CDR1 SGHDT and CDR2 YYEEEE. CDR3 amino acids: CASSLMSGIGVYEQYF. The CDR3 nucleotides read TGTGCCAGCAGCTTGATGAGCGGGATAGGAGTCTACGAGCAGTACTTC. Full variable domain (missing parts from reference TRBV5-6 and TRBJ2-7): DAGVTQSPTHLIKTRGQQVTLRCSPKSGHDTVSWYQQALGQGPQFIFQYYEEEERQRGNFPDRFSGHQFPNYSSELNVNALLLGDSALYLCASSLMSGIGVYEQYFGPGTRLTVT.

The chain has TRBV2 and TRBJ1-3; D is undetermined. Trimming stripped 0 bases from V and 0 bases from J, with 9 bases between. Germline V gene lookup returns CDR1 SNHLY and CDR2 FYNNEI. The length of the CDR3 is 16 residues. The CDR3 spells CASSEAGPFSGNTIYF. CDR3 DNA sequence: TGTGCCAGCAGTGAAGCTGGGCCATTCTCTGGAAACACCATATATTTT.

This clone was detected only once. This chain links TRBV10-3 with TRBJ2-1; D is perhaps TRBD1 (5 bases). The CDR3 covers 17 residues. Looked up from germline, CDR1 is ENHRY and CDR2 is SYGVKD. Trimming removed 2 bases from V and 8 bases from J, with 22 bases in between. CDR3 sequence reads: CAISEEVGPVLADEQFF. The CDR3, as DNA: TGTGCCATCAGTGAGGAGGTGGGGCCTGTATTGGCGGATGAGCAGTTCTTC.

This clone was found a few times. This chain uses TRBV19 with TRBJ1-5, with 8 bases fitting TRBD1. V gave up 7 bases and J gave up 5 bases; unmatched junction bases: 7. The CDR3 is made up of 14 amino acids. Germline lookup yields CDR1 LNHDA and CDR2 SQIVND (reference sequence). CDR3 in amino acids: CASNNGQGHQPQHF. Here the CDR3 DNA reads TGTGCCAGTAATAATGGACAGGGTCATCAGCCCCAGCATTTT.

This clone was seen a single time. This sequence joins TRBV5-6 and TRBJ2-6; D call uncertain. Per the germline V gene, CDR1 is SGHDT and CDR2 is YYEEEE. V was cut by 0 bases and J by 4 bases, with 5 bases left in between. CDR3 length: 14 amino acids. The CDR3 DNA sequence: TGTGCCAGCAGCTTGGGAGGAGGGGCCAACGTCCTGACTTTC. Amino acids: CASSLGGGANVLTF.

V usage is TRBV18 and J usage is TRBJ1-1; tentatively, D is TRBD1 (5 bases). Trimming left V 3 bases short and J 3 bases short, with 11 bases between. The CDR3 covers 14 residues. Germline V gene sequence: CDR1 KGHSH, CDR2 LQKENI. The CDR3 is CASSPKQEYTEAFF. CDR3 DNA sequence: TGTGCCAGCTCACCGAAACAGGAATACACTGAAGCTTTCTTT.

V gene TRBV7-3 combines with J gene TRBJ1-1, with 8 positions matching TRBD1. The junction had 2 bases not matched to a gene; V was cut back by 4 bases and J by 4 bases. Germline V gives CDR1 SGHTA, CDR2 FQGTGA. The CDR3 is 13 amino acids. CDR3 region: CASSSTGVTEAFF. CDR3 DNA sequence: TGTGCCAGCAGCTCGACAGGGGTCACTGAAGCTTTCTTT.

The V gene is TRBV27, the J gene TRBJ2-2; D is unclear. From germline, CDR1 is MNHEY and CDR2 SMNVEV (reference sequence). This CDR3 spans 12 amino acids. Between the trimmed V and J ends, which lost 4 bases and 4 bases, there was a span of 4 bases. The CDR3 reads CASSSGTGELFF. The DNA of the CDR3 is TGTGCCAGCAGTTCAGGCACCGGGGAGCTGTTTTTT.

The CDR3 is CASSETYQSDSGNTIYF. DNA for the CDR3: TGTGCCAGCAGTGAGACATACCAATCCGACTCTGGAAACACCATATATTTT. The V and J genes are TRBV25-1 and TRBJ1-3; D uncertain. CDR3 length equals 17 residues. CDR1 and CDR2 (germline): MGHDK, SYGVNS. V was cut by 3 bases and J by 0 bases, with 15 bases left in between.

The rearrangement links TRBV5-1 to TRBJ1-1; D is unresolved. The V end was cut by 4 bases, the J end by 8 bases, with 12 bases between. This CDR3 has 12 amino acids. Germline CDR1 reads SGHRS; CDR2 reads YFSETQ. CDR3 DNA sequence: TGCGCCAGCAGCCCCCAGTCCCCAGAAGCTTTCTTT. It encodes CASSPQSPEAFF.

The V gene is TRBV12-5, the J gene TRBJ2-5; a possible D gene is TRBD2 (5 bases). The CDR3 totals 14 residues. Trimming cost V 2 bases and J 7 bases, with 14 bases left between them. Germline V gives CDR1 LGHNT, CDR2 FRNRAP. The CDR3 here is CASGLSPAAGTQYF. CDR3 in DNA: TGTGCTAGTGGTTTGTCCCCGGCCGCGGGGACCCAGTACTTC.

The CDR3: CASSLQGGTYEQYF. DNA of the CDR3: TGTGCCAGCAGTTTACAGGGGGGTACCTACGAGCAGTACTTC. The genes are TRBV28 and TRBJ2-7, with TRBD1 as a possible D gene (7 bases). Trimming took 2 bases from V and 2 from J, leaving 10 bases between them. The CDR3 is made up of 14 amino acids. Germline loops: CDR1 MDHEN, CDR2 SYDVKM.

CDR3 sequence (DNA): TGTGCCAGTAGTATTACAGGGGGGTTTGACGAGCAGTACTTC. Its translation is CASSITGGFDEQYF. The chain recombines TRBV19 with TRBJ2-7; 8 nucleotides match TRBD1. Per the germline V gene, CDR1 is LNHDA and CDR2 is SQIVND (reference sequence). Trimming cost V 3 bases and J 5 bases; bases outside gene matches: 6. This CDR3 is 14 amino acids long.

This chain joins TRBV4-1 and TRBJ2-7; 12 bases line up with TRBD2. CDR3 size: 19 residues. CDR1 and CDR2 from the germline V gene are MGHRA and YSYEKL. J was trimmed by 0 bases and V by 4 bases; bases with no gene match: 13. The CDR3 region is CASSPGHNGLAGFSYEQYF. The CDR3 DNA sequence: TGCGCCAGCAGCCCCGGACATAACGGACTAGCGGGATTCTCCTACGAGCAGTACTTC.

The V gene is TRBV11-2, the J gene TRBJ2-4; the match to TRBD2 covers 9 bases. The V gene's germline CDR1 is SGHAT and CDR2 FQNNGV. This CDR3 region has 16 residues. J lost 0 bases, V lost 2 bases, and 2 bases had no gene match. This chain's CDR3 is CASSLLAGLAKNIQYF. The CDR3 DNA is TGTGCCAGCAGCTTACTAGCGGGGCTAGCCAAAAACATTCAGTACTTC. Complete variable domain (other parts from reference TRBV11-2 and TRBJ2-4): EAGVAQSPRYKIIEKRQSVAFWCNPISGHATLYWYQQILGQGPKLLIQFQNNGVVDDSQLPKDRFSAERLKGVDSTLKIQPAKLEDSAVYLCASSLLAGLAKNIQYFGAGTRLSVL.

The rearrangement joins TRBV11-2 to TRBJ1-3; D perhaps matches TRBD1 (6 bases). Germline CDR1 is SGHAT and CDR2 is FQNNGV. Trimming shortened V by 1 base and J by 4 bases, and 8 bases separated the two germline ends. This CDR3 is built from 14 residues. The CDR3 spells CASSLGTAGNTIYF. As DNA, the CDR3 is TGTGCCAGCAGCTTAGGGACAGCCGGAAACACCATATATTTT.

This rearrangement joins TRBV6-4 to TRBJ1-2, with D tentatively TRBD1 (6 bases). The germline CDR1 and CDR2 sequences are MRHNA and SNTAGT. Trimming took 6 bases from V and 4 from J, leaving 12 bases between them. The CDR3 consists of 13 residues. This chain's CDR3 is CASSRTGTYGYTF. DNA of the CDR3: TGTGCCAGCAGCAGAACAGGGACCTATGGCTACACCTTC.

The table lists this clone with a count of one. The J gene is TRBJ1-6, the V gene TRBV30; D is unclear. Germline V CDR1 and CDR2: GTSNPN, SVGIG (reference sequence). The CDR3 contains 13 residues. V was cut by 1 base and J by 6 bases, with 7 bases left in between. The CDR3 region is CAWSAGGNSPLHF. Here the CDR3 DNA reads TGTGCCTGGAGTGCAGGTGGTAATTCACCCCTCCACTTT.